This TCR beta chain was sequenced in a study of identical twins. Study-wide results and caveats: Cord blood's abundant beta clonotypes had fewer insertions, unlike memory repertoires. Researchers reported excess low generation probability among twin-shared out-of-frame alpha sequences.

Unique molecular identifiers were present on cDNA, and template switching added a universal primer site. A single record per CDR3 protein comes from TCRdb applying MiXCR to the 5' RACE reads. The table has about 900,000 distinct CDR3 sequences, 10% to 15% seen once; the top ten hold around 1.5%. V was pared by 3 bases and J by 8 bases, with 15 bases of the junction left unmatched. Germline lookup yields CDR1 SQVTM and CDR2 ANQGSEA. The CDR3 has 15 amino acids. This clonotype appeared a few times. What it binds is unknown. The sample was also reused in another study, on yellow fever vaccine responses in identical twins.

The genes are TRBV29-1 and TRBJ1-2, with 7 bases aligning to TRBD1. Sequenced sample: PBMCs. This TCR was sampled from a woman in her late teens or twenties in good health. CDR3 in DNA: TGCAGCGTTGACTTGGTGTGGACAGGACTTAACGGCTACACCTTC. As protein: CSVDLVWTGLNGYTF.